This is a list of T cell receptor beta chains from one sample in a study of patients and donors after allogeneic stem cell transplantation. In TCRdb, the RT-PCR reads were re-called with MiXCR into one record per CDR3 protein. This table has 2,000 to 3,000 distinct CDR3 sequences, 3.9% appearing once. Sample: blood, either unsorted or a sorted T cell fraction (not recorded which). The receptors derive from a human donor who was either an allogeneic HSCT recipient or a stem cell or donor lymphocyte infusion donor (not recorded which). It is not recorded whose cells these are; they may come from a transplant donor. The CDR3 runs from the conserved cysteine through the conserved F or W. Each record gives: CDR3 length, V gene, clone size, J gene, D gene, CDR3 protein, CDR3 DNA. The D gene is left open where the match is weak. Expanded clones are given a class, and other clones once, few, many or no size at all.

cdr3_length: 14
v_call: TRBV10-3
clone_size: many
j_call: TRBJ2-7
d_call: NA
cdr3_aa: CAISVRDPLYEQYF
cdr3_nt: TGTGCCATCAGCGTCCGGGACCCGTTATACGAGCAGTACTTC

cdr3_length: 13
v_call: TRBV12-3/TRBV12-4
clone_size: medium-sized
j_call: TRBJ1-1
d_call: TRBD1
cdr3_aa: CASRMTGITEAFF
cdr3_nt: TGTGCCAGCAGAATGACAGGGATCACTGAAGCTTTCTTT

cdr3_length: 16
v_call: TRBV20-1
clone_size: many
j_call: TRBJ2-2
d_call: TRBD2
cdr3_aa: CSASDRLAGGTGELFF
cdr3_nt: TGCAGTGCTAGTGACCGACTAGCGGGAGGTACCGGGGAGCTGTTTTTT

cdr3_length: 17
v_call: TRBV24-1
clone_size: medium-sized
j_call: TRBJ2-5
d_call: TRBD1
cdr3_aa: CATSTYQPDRDQETQYF
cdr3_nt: TGTGCCACCAGCACGTACCAGCCAGACAGGGACCAAGAGACCCAGTACTTC

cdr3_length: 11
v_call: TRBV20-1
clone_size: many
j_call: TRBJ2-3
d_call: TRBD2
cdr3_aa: CSARIAGGQYF
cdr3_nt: TGCAGTGCTAGGATAGCGGGTGGGCAGTATTTT

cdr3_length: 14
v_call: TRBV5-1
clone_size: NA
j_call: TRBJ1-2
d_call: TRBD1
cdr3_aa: CASSYDRGNYAYTF
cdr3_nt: TGCGCCAGCAGCTATGACAGGGGTAACTATGCCTACACCTTC

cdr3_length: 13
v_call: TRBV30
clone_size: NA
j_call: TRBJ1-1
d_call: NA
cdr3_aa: CAWTSDPGTEAFF
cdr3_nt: TGTGCCTGGACCTCGGACCCGGGCACTGAAGCTTTCTTT

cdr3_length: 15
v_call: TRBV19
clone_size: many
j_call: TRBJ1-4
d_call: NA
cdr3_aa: CASNPTDGGNEKLFF
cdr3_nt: TGTGCCAGTAACCCCACCGACGGCGGGAATGAAAAACTGTTTTTT

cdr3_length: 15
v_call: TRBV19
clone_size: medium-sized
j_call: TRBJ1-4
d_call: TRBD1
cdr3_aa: CASSKRDRGLEKLFF
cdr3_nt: TGTGCCAGTAGTAAACGGGACAGGGGGCTTGAAAAACTGTTTTTT

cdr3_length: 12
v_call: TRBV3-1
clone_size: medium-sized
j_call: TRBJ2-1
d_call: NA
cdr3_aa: CASSQEANEQFF
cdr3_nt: TGTGCCAGCAGCCAAGAGGCGAATGAGCAGTTCTTC

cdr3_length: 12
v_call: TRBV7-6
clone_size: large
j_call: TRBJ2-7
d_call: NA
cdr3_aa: CASSLAGGMQYF
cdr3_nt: TGTGCCAGCAGCTTAGCGGGAGGAATGCAGTACTTC

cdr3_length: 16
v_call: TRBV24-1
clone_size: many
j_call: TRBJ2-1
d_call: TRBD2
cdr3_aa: CATSATTSGRSNEQFF
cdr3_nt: TGTGCCACCAGTGCTACGACTAGCGGGAGGAGTAATGAGCAGTTCTTC

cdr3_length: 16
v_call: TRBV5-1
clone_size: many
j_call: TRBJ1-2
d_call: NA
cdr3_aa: CASSPTGGTGFYGYTF
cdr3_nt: TGCGCCAGCAGCCCCACTGGCGGGACCGGATTCTATGGCTACACCTTC

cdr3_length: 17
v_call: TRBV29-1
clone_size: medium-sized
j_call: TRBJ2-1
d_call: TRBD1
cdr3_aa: CSVDGDRGTWSYNEQFF
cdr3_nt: TGCAGCGTTGACGGCGACAGGGGGACATGGTCCTACAATGAGCAGTTCTTC

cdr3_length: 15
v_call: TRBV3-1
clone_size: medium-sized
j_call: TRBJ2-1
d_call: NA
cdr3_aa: CASSQVGGSVDEQFF
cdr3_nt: TGTGCCAGCAGCCAAGTCGGGGGCTCGGTAGATGAGCAGTTCTTC

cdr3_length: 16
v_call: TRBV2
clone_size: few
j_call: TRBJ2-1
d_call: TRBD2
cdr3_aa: CASSEISGVGLAGDFF
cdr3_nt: TGTGCCAGCAGTGAAATCTCCGGGGTAGGTCTAGCGGGGGACTTCTTC

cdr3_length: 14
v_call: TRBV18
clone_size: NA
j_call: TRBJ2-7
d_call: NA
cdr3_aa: CASSPPGLSYEQYF
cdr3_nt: TGTGCCAGCTCACCTCCGGGACTGTCCTACGAGCAGTACTTC

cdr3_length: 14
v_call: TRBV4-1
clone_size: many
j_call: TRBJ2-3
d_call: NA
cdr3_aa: CASSPTASTDTQYF
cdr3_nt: TGCGCCAGCAGCCCCACTGCTAGCACAGATACGCAGTATTTT

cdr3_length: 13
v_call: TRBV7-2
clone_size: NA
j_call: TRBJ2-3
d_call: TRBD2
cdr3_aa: CASSIVAGDTQYF
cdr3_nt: TGTGCCAGCAGCATCGTAGCGGGAGATACGCAGTATTTT

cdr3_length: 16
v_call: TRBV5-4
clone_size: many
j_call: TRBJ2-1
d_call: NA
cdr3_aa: CASSLGRRLSGDEQFF
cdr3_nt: TGTGCCAGCAGCTTGGGGCGACGGTTATCTGGCGATGAGCAGTTCTTC

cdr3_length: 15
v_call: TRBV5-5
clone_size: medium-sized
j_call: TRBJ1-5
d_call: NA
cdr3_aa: CASSLEGLRAQPQHF
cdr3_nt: TGTGCCAGCAGCTTGGAGGGACTTCGGGCTCAGCCCCAGCATTTT

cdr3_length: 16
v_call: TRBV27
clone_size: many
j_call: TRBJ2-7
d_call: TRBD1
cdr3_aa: CASSRLTGTGNYEQYF
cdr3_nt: TGTGCCAGCAGTAGGCTCACCGGGACAGGGAACTACGAGCAGTACTTC

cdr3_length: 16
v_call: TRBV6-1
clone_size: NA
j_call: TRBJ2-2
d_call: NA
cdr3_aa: CASSELQGSNTGELFF
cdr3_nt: TGTGCCAGCAGTGAGTTACAGGGTTCGAACACCGGGGAGCTGTTTTTT

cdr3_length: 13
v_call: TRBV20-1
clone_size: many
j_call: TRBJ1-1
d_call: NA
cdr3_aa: CSARDLRGTEAFF
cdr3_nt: TGCAGTGCTAGAGATCTGAGGGGCACTGAAGCTTTCTTT

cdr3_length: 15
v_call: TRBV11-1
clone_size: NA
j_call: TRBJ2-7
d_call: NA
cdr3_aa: CASSQIRTLGGEQYF
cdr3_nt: TGTGCCAGCAGCCAGATCAGGACCCTGGGAGGCGAGCAGTACTTC

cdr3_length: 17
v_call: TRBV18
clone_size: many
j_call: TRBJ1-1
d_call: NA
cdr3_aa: CASSPRDLDTRGTEAFF
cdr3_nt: TGTGCCAGCTCACCCCGAGACTTGGACACCCGGGGGACTGAAGCTTTCTTT

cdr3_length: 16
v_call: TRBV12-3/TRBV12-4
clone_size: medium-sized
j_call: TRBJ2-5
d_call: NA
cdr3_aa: CASSPGPALPEETQYF
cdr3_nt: TGTGCCAGCAGTCCGGGCCCTGCACTACCTGAAGAGACCCAGTACTTC

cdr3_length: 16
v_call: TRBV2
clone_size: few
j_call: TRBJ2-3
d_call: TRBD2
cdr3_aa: CASILAGGSITDTQYF
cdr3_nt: TGTGCCAGCATTCTTGCGGGAGGGTCCATCACAGATACGCAGTATTTT

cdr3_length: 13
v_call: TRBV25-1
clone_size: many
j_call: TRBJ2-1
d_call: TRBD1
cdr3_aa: CASRGTGLDEQFF
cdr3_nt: TGTGCCAGCAGGGGGACAGGGCTTGATGAGCAGTTCTTC

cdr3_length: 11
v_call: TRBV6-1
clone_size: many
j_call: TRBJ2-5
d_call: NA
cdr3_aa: CASRYQETQYF
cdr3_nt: TGTGCCAGCCGGTACCAAGAGACCCAGTACTTC

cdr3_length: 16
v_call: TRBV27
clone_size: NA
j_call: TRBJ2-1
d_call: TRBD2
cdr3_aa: CASSSHLAAQYNEQFF
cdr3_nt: TGTGCCAGCAGTTCCCATCTAGCGGCCCAGTACAATGAGCAGTTCTTC

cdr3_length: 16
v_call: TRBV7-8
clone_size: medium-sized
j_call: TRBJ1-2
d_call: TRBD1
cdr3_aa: CASSLAGQGASYGYTF
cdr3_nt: TGTGCCAGCAGCTTAGCGGGACAGGGGGCGTCATATGGCTACACCTTC

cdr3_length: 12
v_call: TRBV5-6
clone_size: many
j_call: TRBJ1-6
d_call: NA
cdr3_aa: CASSFQGGPLHF
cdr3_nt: TGTGCCAGCAGCTTTCAAGGCGGACCCCTCCACTTT

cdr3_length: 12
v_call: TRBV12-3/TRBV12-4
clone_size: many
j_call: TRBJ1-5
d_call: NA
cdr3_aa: CASSRDRKAQHF
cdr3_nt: TGTGCCAGCAGTCGCGACAGGAAAGCCCAGCATTTT

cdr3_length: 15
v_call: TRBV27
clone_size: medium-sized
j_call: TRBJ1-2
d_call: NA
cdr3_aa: CASSFPPPSGHGYTF
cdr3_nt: TGTGCCAGCAGTTTTCCCCCGCCATCCGGGCATGGCTACACCTTC

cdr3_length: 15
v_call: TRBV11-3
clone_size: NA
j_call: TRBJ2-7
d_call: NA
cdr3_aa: CASSLTLQGNHEQYF
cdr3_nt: TGTGCCAGCAGCTTAACATTACAGGGTAACCACGAGCAGTACTTC

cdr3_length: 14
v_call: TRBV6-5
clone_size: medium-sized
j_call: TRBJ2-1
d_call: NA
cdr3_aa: CASRDPTPGDEQFF
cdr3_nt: TGTGCCAGCAGAGACCCCACCCCGGGCGATGAGCAGTTCTTC

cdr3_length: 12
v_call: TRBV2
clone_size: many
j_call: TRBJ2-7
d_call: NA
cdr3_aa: CASRQEAYEQYF
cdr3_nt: TGTGCCAGCAGACAGGAGGCCTACGAGCAGTACTTC

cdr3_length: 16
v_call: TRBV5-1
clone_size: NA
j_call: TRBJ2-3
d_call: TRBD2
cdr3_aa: CASSLVLAGGADTQYF
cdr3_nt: TGCGCCAGCAGCTTGGTTCTAGCGGGAGGGGCAGATACGCAGTATTTT

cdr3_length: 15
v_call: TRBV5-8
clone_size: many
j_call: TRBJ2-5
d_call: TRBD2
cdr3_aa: CASSSSGRGLETQYF
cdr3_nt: TGTGCCAGCAGCTCATCCGGGAGGGGCTTAGAGACCCAGTACTTC

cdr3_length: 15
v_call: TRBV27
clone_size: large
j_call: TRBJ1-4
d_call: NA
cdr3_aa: CASSLYGTLGEKLFF
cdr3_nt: TGTGCCAGCAGTTTATACGGGACCCTGGGCGAAAAACTGTTTTTT

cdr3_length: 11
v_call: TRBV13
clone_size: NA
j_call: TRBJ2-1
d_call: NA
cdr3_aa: CASSEWGEQFF
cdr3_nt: TGTGCCAGCAGCGAATGGGGGGAGCAGTTCTTC

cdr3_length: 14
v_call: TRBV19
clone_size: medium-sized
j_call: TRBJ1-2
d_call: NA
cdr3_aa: CASSIGTTNYGYTF
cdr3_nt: TGTGCCAGTAGTATTGGGACAACTAACTATGGCTACACCTTC

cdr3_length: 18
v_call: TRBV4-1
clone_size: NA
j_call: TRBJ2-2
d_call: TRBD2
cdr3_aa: CASSQGGLAGVGTGELFF
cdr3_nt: TGCGCCAGCAGCCAGGGGGGACTAGCGGGAGTAGGAACCGGGGAGCTGTTTTTT

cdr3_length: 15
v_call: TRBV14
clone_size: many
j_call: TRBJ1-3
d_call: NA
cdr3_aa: CASSPLTGSGNTIYF
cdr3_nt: TGTGCCAGCAGCCCTTTGACAGGCTCTGGAAACACCATATATTTT

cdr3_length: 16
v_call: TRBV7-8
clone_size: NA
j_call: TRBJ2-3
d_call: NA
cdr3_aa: CASSPNRGLATDTQYF
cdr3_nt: TGTGCCAGCAGCCCGAACAGAGGGTTGGCCACAGATACGCAGTATTTT

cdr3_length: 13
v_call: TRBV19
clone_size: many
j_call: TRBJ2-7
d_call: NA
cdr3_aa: CASSTHLNYEQYF
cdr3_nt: TGTGCCAGTAGTACACACCTCAACTACGAGCAGTACTTC

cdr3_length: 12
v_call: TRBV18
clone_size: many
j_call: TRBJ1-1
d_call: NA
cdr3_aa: CASSHGKPEAFF
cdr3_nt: TGTGCCAGCTCACATGGGAAACCTGAAGCTTTCTTT

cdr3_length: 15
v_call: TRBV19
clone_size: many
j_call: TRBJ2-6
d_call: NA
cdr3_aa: CASRVGNSGANVLTF
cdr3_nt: TGTGCCAGTAGGGTCGGAAACTCTGGGGCCAACGTCCTGACTTTC

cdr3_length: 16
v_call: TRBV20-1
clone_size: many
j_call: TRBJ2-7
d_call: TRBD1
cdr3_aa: CSARDIVQGGGHEQYF
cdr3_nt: TGCAGTGCTAGAGACATCGTACAGGGGGGTGGGCACGAGCAGTACTTC

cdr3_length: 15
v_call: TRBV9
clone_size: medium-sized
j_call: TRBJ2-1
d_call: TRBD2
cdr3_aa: CASSPGGEAFNEQFF
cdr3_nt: TGTGCCAGCAGCCCCGGGGGGGAGGCTTTCAATGAGCAGTTCTTC

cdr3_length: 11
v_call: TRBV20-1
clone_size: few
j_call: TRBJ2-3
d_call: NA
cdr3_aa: CSAMRADTQYF
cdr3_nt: TGCAGTGCTATGCGAGCCGATACGCAGTATTTT